A selection of T cell receptor beta chains follows, all from one sample in a study of blood T cell repertoires in COVID-19. Assay used: immunoSEQ multiplex PCR; TCRdb lists only in-frame clones, some missing. The data show a few hundred thousand clones, with around 87% seen just once and approximately 6.8% held by the top ten. The source material was peripheral blood. Source of these receptors: a woman in her 70s with active or convalescent COVID-19. The conserved cysteine and the conserved F or W are not part of the CDR3 here.

v_gene: TRBV7-9
CDR3aa: ASSLKGPAYNEQF

v_gene: TRBV5-4
CDR3aa: ASSPGVGELF

v_gene: TRBV7-2
CDR3aa: ASSGLRSTEAF

v_gene: TRBV4-1
CDR3aa: ASSQPRGTGNTIY

v_gene: TRBV9
CDR3aa: ASSAWGGSRTEAF

v_gene: TRBV10-3
CDR3aa: AISWDRSRDTQY

v_gene: TRBV6-2/TRBV6-3
CDR3aa: ASSTTGFSKGWVNQPQH

v_gene: TRBV6-2/TRBV6-3
CDR3aa: ASSLGEKGTQY

v_gene: TRBV7-9
CDR3aa: ASSRQSGNAQRTDTQY

v_gene: TRBV12-5
CDR3aa: ASADRTAIERGVAVF

v_gene: TRBV5-1
CDR3aa: ASSSEAF

v_gene: TRBV24-1
CDR3aa: ATSKTGSNQPQH

v_gene: TRBV10-3
CDR3aa: AISDTKEGRNQPQH

v_gene: TRBV9
CDR3aa: ASSGSENIQY

v_gene: TRBV29-1
CDR3aa: SVVVRPNYGYT

v_gene: TRBV18
CDR3aa: ASSPGTGPLPYEQY

v_gene: TRBV7-9
CDR3aa: ASSQGQRGQPQH

v_gene: TRBV6-5
CDR3aa: ATKPTGVETQY

v_gene: TRBV19
CDR3aa: ASSIGLTPLDEQY

v_gene: TRBV2
CDR3aa: ASCQDKRPALLYGYT

v_gene: TRBV19
CDR3aa: ASSIRVGPAETQY

v_gene: TRBV5-1
CDR3aa: ASSLATAGNYGYT

v_gene: TRBV5-1
CDR3aa: ASSLEGVVNQPQH

v_gene: TRBV24-1
CDR3aa: ATGKIRGEQF

v_gene: TRBV28
CDR3aa: ASGLAGGAYEQY

v_gene: TRBV29-1
CDR3aa: SARRGATYGYT

v_gene: TRBV5-1
CDR3aa: ASNGLNTEAF

v_gene: TRBV12-5
CDR3aa: ASGLVLTSGGSSYNEQF

v_gene: TRBV29-1
CDR3aa: SVLTGFPEAF

v_gene: TRBV6-1
CDR3aa: ASSDQGYGNT

v_gene: TRBV4-1
CDR3aa: ASSLGVNTEAF

v_gene: TRBV6-6
CDR3aa: ASSQTRGVGTDTQY

v_gene: TRBV5-6
CDR3aa: ASSLSRRGTEAF

v_gene: TRBV19
CDR3aa: ASTSPLGHRAYNEQF

v_gene: TRBV9
CDR3aa: ASSARDRGLNEQF

v_gene: TRBV4-1
CDR3aa: ASSQGGQGPGYEQY

v_gene: TRBV2
CDR3aa: ASRQNINQPQH